The 29 T cell receptor beta chains given below trace back to one sample, sequenced in a study of radiotherapy plus CTLA-4 blockade in lung cancer. Sequencing used immunoSEQ multiplex PCR; TCRdb keeps in-frame clones, though not all of them. The sample shows some 110,000 clones, 70% to 90% of them seen only once. The specimen was peripheral blood, collected from a patient treated with radiotherapy plus ipilimumab. Receptors were obtained from a human donor with non-small cell lung cancer that progressed on radiotherapy plus ipilimumab.

The chain joins TRBV2 to TRBJ1-4; 9 nucleotides line up with TRBD1. This CDR3 comprises 14 residues. CDR1 is SNHLY, CDR2 FYNNEI, per germline. Trimming removed 8 bases from V and 7 bases from J; junction bases left unmatched: 8. CDR3 DNA: TGTGCCAGCGGCTCCGGGACAGGGACTGAAAAACTGTTTTTT. Its translation is CASGSGTGTEKLFF.

The DNA of the CDR3 is TGTGCCAGCAGTCTCAGGATGATGAACTCCTTTAATCAGCCCCAGCATTTT. Translated: CASSLRMMNSFNQPQHF. This rearrangement joins TRBV27 to TRBJ1-5; D not certain. The V end was cut by 5 bases, the J end by 4 bases, with 21 bases between. This CDR3 region has 17 residues. Per germline, CDR1 MNHEY and CDR2 SMNVEV (reference sequence).

This rearrangement joins TRBV6-1 to TRBJ2-7; 8 bases fit TRBD2. The CDR3 covers 13 residues. Trimming took 7 bases from V and 4 from J; bases not matched to a gene: 6. CDR1 is MNHNS, CDR2 SASEGT, per germline. The CDR3 sequence is CASTERGKYEQYF. The CDR3 region has the DNA TGTGCCAGCACAGAGCGGGGGAAATACGAGCAGTACTTC.

The J gene is TRBJ1-3, the V gene TRBV6-5; 8 positions match TRBD1. Germline CDR1 is MNHEY and CDR2 is SVGAGI. The CDR3 runs to 14 residues. V shed 6 bases and J 4 bases; nucleotides not matched to a gene: 5. The CDR3 coding sequence is TGTGCCAGCAGGGAGGACAGGGTGGGAAACACCATATATTTT. It is translated as CASREDRVGNTIYF.

The V and J genes are TRBV5-1 and TRBJ2-3; 9 bases agree with TRBD2. J was trimmed by 2 bases and V by 0 bases; bases with no gene match: 1. The CDR3 spans 15 residues. The germline V gene encodes CDR1 SGHRS and CDR2 YFSETQ. The CDR3 here is CASSLGTSDTDTQYF. The CDR3 nucleotides are TGCGCCAGCAGCTTGGGGACTAGCGACACAGATACGCAGTATTTT.

The CDR3 DNA sequence: TGTGCCAGCAGCTTAGTTGCCGCAACTAATGAAAAACTGTTTTTT. Protein sequence: CASSLVAATNEKLFF. V usage is TRBV7-9 and J usage is TRBJ1-4; no firm D call. This CDR3 spans 15 amino acids. Germline CDR1 reads SEHNR; CDR2 reads FQNEAQ (reference sequence). V dropped 1 base and J dropped 0 bases, with 6 bases sitting between them. Full variable domain (outside the CDR3, taken from reference TRBV7-9 and TRBJ1-4): DTGVSQNPRHKITKRGQNVTFRCDPISEHNRLYWYRQTLGQGPEFLTYFQNEAQLEKSRLLSDRFSAERPKGSFSTLEIQRTEQGDSAMYLCASSLVAATNEKLFFGSGTQLSVL.

This sequence joins TRBV4-1 and TRBJ2-1; 13 nucleotides align to TRBD2. Germline trimming cut 5 bases from V and 0 bases from J; bases unmatched to any gene: 13. Looked up from germline, CDR1 is MGHRA and CDR2 is YSYEKL. The CDR3 loop spans 20 amino acids. The DNA for the CDR3 is TGCGCCAGCAGCTCCAAGACTAGCGGGAGGACGAAAAGCTCCTACAATGAGCAGTTCTTC. Translating gives CASSSKTSGRTKSSYNEQFF.

The rearrangement uses TRBV5-1 and TRBJ2-7; tentatively, D is TRBD2 (5 bases). From germline, CDR1 is SGHRS and CDR2 YFSETQ. V dropped 2 bases and J dropped 0 bases, with 9 bases sitting between them. The CDR3 is made up of 14 amino acids. CDR3 bases: TGCGCCAGCAGCTTAGGACTGCTCTCCTACGAGCAGTACTTC. Its protein product is CASSLGLLSYEQYF. Looking up the rest from reference TRBV5-1 and TRBJ2-7 gives the full variable domain: KAGVTQTPRYLIKTRGQQVTLSCSPISGHRSVSWYQQTPGQGLQFLFEYFSETQRNKGNFPGRFSGRQFSNSRSEMNVSTLELGDSALYLCASSLGLLSYEQYFGPGTRLTVT.

This rearrangement joins TRBV11-3 to TRBJ1-1, with a tentative D call TRBD1 (5 bases). The V end lost 0 bases, the J end lost 1 base, and 15 bases lay between the germline ends. The germline V gene has CDR1 SGHNT and CDR2 YENEEA. The CDR3 totals 17 residues. The CDR3 nucleotides are TGTGCCAGCAGCTTAGAGGTCTGGGCAGGGTGGAACACTGAAGCTTTCTTT. This codes for CASSLEVWAGWNTEAFF.

The chain's CDR3 is CASSLALRNEQFF. CDR3 in DNA: TGCGCCAGCAGCTTGGCCCTTCGCAATGAGCAGTTCTTC. The chain joins TRBV5-1 to TRBJ2-1; no firm D call. This CDR3 contains 13 residues. Trimming removed 0 bases at V and 6 bases at J, with 7 bases between. Germline V gene sequence: CDR1 SGHRS, CDR2 YFSETQ.

This chain uses TRBV18 with TRBJ2-7; D uncertain. With 3 bases removed from V and 5 bases from J, the gap between germline ends came to 14 bases. The CDR3 runs 14 residues. From germline, CDR1 is KGHSH and CDR2 LQKENI. The CDR3 loop reads CASSPASRSNEQYF. CDR3 DNA: TGTGCCAGCTCACCTGCGTCCCGCAGCAACGAGCAGTACTTC.

The rearrangement links TRBV6-5 to TRBJ1-3; D unclear. V was clipped by 0 bases and J by 0 bases, with 9 bases between them. CDR1 is MNHEY, CDR2 SVGAGI, per germline. This CDR3 contains 16 residues. The CDR3 DNA reads TGTGCCAGCAGTTACTCGGGCCAGGCCTCTGGAAACACCATATATTTT. Its translation: CASSYSGQASGNTIYF.

The rearrangement links TRBV15 to TRBJ2-7; perhaps TRBD1 as D (5 bases). Germline CDR1 and CDR2: LNHNV and YYDKDF (reference sequence). V was shortened by 4 bases and J by 3 bases, with 13 bases between the two germline ends. CDR3 size: 14 residues. CDR3: CATSKGDRDYEQYF. DNA for the CDR3: TGTGCCACCAGCAAAGGTGACAGAGACTACGAGCAGTACTTC.

The gene calls are TRBV5-8 and TRBJ1-2; 7 bases line up with TRBD1. The CDR3 runs 15 residues. Trimming cost V 4 bases and J 7 bases; bases outside gene matches: 13. Per germline, CDR1 SGHTS and CDR2 YDEGEE. The CDR3 coding sequence is TGTGCCAGCAGCCTCAACAGGGGAGGCTCTCGTGGCTACACCTTC. It encodes CASSLNRGGSRGYTF.

This rearrangement joins TRBV9 to TRBJ2-7; D possibly corresponds to TRBD2 (6 bases). This CDR3 has 15 residues. Deletions cut 0 bases from V and 6 bases from J, with 16 bases between. From germline, CDR1 is SGDLS and CDR2 YYNGEE. The CDR3: CASSVDVGGLFEQYF. The CDR3 DNA sequence: TGTGCCAGCAGCGTAGATGTGGGGGGTCTTTTCGAGCAGTACTTC. Full variable domain (outside the CDR3, taken from reference TRBV9 and TRBJ2-7): DSGVTQTPKHLITATGQRVTLRCSPRSGDLSVYWYQQSLDQGLQFLIQYYNGEERAKGNILERFSAQQFPDLHSELNLSSLELGDSALYFCASSVDVGGLFEQYFGPGTRLTVT.

This clone was seen just once. This rearrangement joins TRBV10-1 to TRBJ1-3; D is ambiguous. The CDR3 consists of 10 residues. Trimming took off 8 bases at V and 13 bases at J, with 12 bases between the two ends. Germline CDR1 and CDR2: WNHNN and SYGVQD (reference sequence). In DNA, the CDR3 is TGCGCCAGCTTGGGGTTCCCAATATATTTT. Residues: CASLGFPIYF.

In nucleotides, the CDR3 is TGTGCCAGCTCACCGCGACAGGCCCTAGCGGGAGGCCGCCAATTGCAGTACTTC. This translates into CASSPRQALAGGRQLQYF. The chain employs TRBV18 and TRBJ2-7, with 11 bases identical to TRBD2. This CDR3 has 18 amino acids. Losses at the gene ends were 3 bases for V and 9 bases for J; bases not matched to a gene: 19. CDR1 is KGHSH and CDR2 is LQKENI in the germline V gene.

This sequence joins TRBV18 and TRBJ2-7; TRBD1 matches 9 bases. Trimming took 1 base from V and 6 from J; bases not matched to a gene: 10. The CDR3 runs to 16 residues. Germline V gene lookup returns CDR1 KGHSH and CDR2 LQKENI. The CDR3 coding sequence is TGTGCCAGCTCACCACTGACCGGGACAGGGCTTAGCGAGCAGTACTTC. Protein product: CASSPLTGTGLSEQYF.

In this sample, this clone turned up once. This chain joins TRBV5-1 and TRBJ2-5, with D perhaps TRBD2 (5 bases). Germline-derived CDR1 and CDR2 are SGHRS and YFSETQ. The length of the CDR3 is 17 residues. V was pared by 7 bases and J by 0 bases, with 22 bases between. The CDR3 nucleotides are TGCGCCAGCCAACCCATCCGTGAGACTACATACCAAGAGACCCAGTACTTC. Its protein product is CASQPIRETTYQETQYF.

The gene calls are TRBV2 and TRBJ2-2, with D unclear. Trimming took off 6 bases at V and 3 bases at J, with 8 bases between the two ends. Germline CDR1 is SNHLY and CDR2 is FYNNEI. The CDR3 extends over 13 amino acids. Here the CDR3 reads CASSRDYTGELFF. For the CDR3, the DNA is TGTGCCAGCAGCAGAGATTACACCGGGGAGCTGTTTTTT.

The CDR3, as DNA: TGCGCCAGCAGCTTACTAGCGGGAAGCACCGGGGAGCTGTTTTTT. Translating it yields CASSLLAGSTGELFF. The rearrangement links TRBV5-1 to TRBJ2-2, with 10 positions matching TRBD2. With V trimmed by 2 bases and J by 4 bases, 2 bases remained unmatched. CDR1 SGHRS and CDR2 YFSETQ come from the germline V gene. The CDR3 runs to 15 residues.

The V and J genes are TRBV19 and TRBJ2-7, with a tentative D call TRBD2 (5 bases). CDR1 is LNHDA, CDR2 SQIVND, per germline (reference sequence). The CDR3 loop spans 14 amino acids. Trimming removed 3 bases at V and 5 bases at J, with 14 bases between. As DNA, the CDR3 is TGTGCCAGTAGTATTGTCGGGATGACCGACGAGCAGTACTTC. Encoded protein: CASSIVGMTDEQYF.

The V and J genes are TRBV2 and TRBJ2-1, with 9 bases that match TRBD2. J gave up 4 bases and V 7 bases, and 11 bases lay outside the gene matches. CDR1 and CDR2 (germline): SNHLY, FYNNEI. The CDR3 is 16 residues long. The DNA of the CDR3 is TGTGCCAGCACAGGGGTAGCGGGAGTGGGTTACAATGAGCAGTTCTTC. It specifies CASTGVAGVGYNEQFF.

V gene TRBV19 combines with J gene TRBJ2-6; 7 nucleotides line up with TRBD1. V lost 4 bases to trimming and J lost 4 bases; unmatched junction nucleotides: 10. This CDR3 spans 17 amino acids. The V gene's germline CDR1 is LNHDA and CDR2 SQIVND (reference sequence). CDR3 in DNA: TGTGCCAGTAGTACTATTTTCAGGGGGACAGGGGCCAACGTCCTGACTTTC. Amino acid sequence: CASSTIFRGTGANVLTF.

The CDR3 nucleotides read TGTGCCAGCAGTTTAGGTGGGGCCTCCTCTGGAAACACCATATATTTT. Translation: CASSLGGASSGNTIYF. The chain is built from TRBV28 and TRBJ1-3; a weak D match, TRBD1 (5 bases). Germline CDR1 MDHEN, CDR2 SYDVKM. CDR3 size: 16 residues. The V gene lost 2 bases and the J gene lost 0 bases, with 11 bases spanning the gap.

This chain links TRBV29-1 with TRBJ2-7, with D possibly being TRBD1 or TRBD2 (6 bases each). CDR1 is SQVTM and CDR2 is ANQGSEA in the germline V gene. Trimming took off 6 bases at V and 5 bases at J, with 20 bases between the two ends. This CDR3 spans 14 amino acids. Here the CDR3 reads CSVADYNYRDEQYF. CDR3 nucleotides: TGCAGCGTAGCGGACTACAACTACAGGGACGAGCAGTACTTC.

The chain uses TRBV19 and TRBJ2-7; D perhaps matches TRBD2 (7 bases). CDR3 size: 13 residues. Trimming took 9 bases from V and 2 from J, leaving 14 bases between them. In germline, CDR1 is LNHDA, CDR2 SQIVND (reference sequence). The CDR3 DNA is TGTGCCAGCCGACCGGGGGGCGCCTACGAGCAGTACTTC. Its translation is CASRPGGAYEQYF.

This chain joins TRBV2 and TRBJ2-7; 7 nucleotides agree with TRBD1. The CDR3 is 14 amino acids. Trimming at V came to 6 bases and at J to 2 bases, leaving 7 bases not matched to a gene. CDR1 and CDR2 (germline): SNHLY, FYNNEI. The CDR3 spells CASSSTTGAYEQYF. The CDR3 DNA reads as TGTGCCAGCAGCTCTACCACAGGGGCCTACGAGCAGTACTTC.

The CDR3 region has the DNA TGTGCCAGCAGTGCCACTAGCGGGAGGGGGGACAATGAGCAGTTCTTC. Amino acids: CASSATSGRGDNEQFF. This sequence joins TRBV25-1 and TRBJ2-1, with 13 bases identical to TRBD2. V dropped 4 bases and J dropped 5; count of bases not matched to a gene: 5. This CDR3 has 16 residues. CDR1 MGHDK and CDR2 SYGVNS come from the germline V gene.